The 21 T cell receptor beta chains reported below all come from one sample, sequenced in a study of blood T cell repertoires in COVID-19. Measured with immunoSEQ multiplex PCR; TCRdb has only the in-frame clones, and not every one. Of tens of thousands of clones detected, 85% to 90% appear once; the ten largest clones hold 28%. The specimen was peripheral blood. Receptor source: a human donor in a cohort sampled during active COVID-19.

The J gene is TRBJ1-1, the V gene TRBV7-8; D is unresolved. V was cut by 5 bases and J by 0 bases, with 10 bases left in between. This CDR3 comprises 14 residues. Germline CDR1 reads SGHVS; CDR2 reads FQNEAQ. This CDR3 is CASSPREVNTEAFF. CDR3 sequence (DNA): TGTGCCAGCAGCCCCCGGGAGGTGAACACTGAAGCTTTCTTT.

The gene calls are TRBV6-1 and TRBJ2-3; TRBD1 might be the D (7 bases). The germline V gene has CDR1 MNHNS and CDR2 SASEGT. The CDR3 runs to 16 residues. Trimming shortened V by 1 base and J by 5 bases, and 16 bases separated the two germline ends. In DNA form, the CDR3 reads TGTGCCAGCAGTGAAGGCAGAGGGGGCGGGGTAGATACGCAGTATTTT. Protein product: CASSEGRGGGVDTQYF.

The V and J genes are TRBV27 and TRBJ2-7; 9 bases fit TRBD2. The J segment lost 1 base and the V segment lost 4 bases, leaving 11 bases of the junction unmatched. The CDR3 covers 17 residues. CDR1 and CDR2 from the germline V gene are MNHEY and SMNVEV (reference sequence). The CDR3 DNA follows: TGTGCCAGCAGTTCCCGACGGGGGCGGGAGGGATCCTACGAGCAGTACTTC. Translation gives CASSSRRGREGSYEQYF.

This chain uses TRBV29-1 with TRBJ2-7; 8 bases match TRBD1. This CDR3 region has 12 residues. Germline V lookup: CDR1 SQVTM, CDR2 ANQGSEA. Unmatched junction bases numbered 7, after V lost 7 bases and J lost 5 bases. This CDR3 reads CSAVTGAHEQYF. The CDR3 nucleotides are TGCAGCGCCGTGACAGGGGCCCACGAGCAGTACTTC.

This rearrangement joins TRBV10-3 to TRBJ1-3; D gene unclear. The ends were cut back, 8 bases at V and 2 bases at J, with 10 bases in the middle. Germline V gene data show CDR1 as ENHRY and CDR2 as SYGVKD. The CDR3 has 13 amino acids. The CDR3 sequence is CAIAVLAGNTIYF. For the CDR3, the DNA is TGTGCCATCGCAGTTTTGGCTGGAAACACCATATATTTT.

This chain connects TRBV5-1 to TRBJ2-6; TRBD2 aligns across 7 bases. Germline CDR1 and CDR2: SGHRS and YFSETQ. Trimming cost V 4 bases and J 1 base; bases outside gene matches: 8. The CDR3 loop spans 17 amino acids. DNA of the CDR3: TGCGCCAGCAGCGGACCTAGCGGTGGTTCTGGGGCCAACGTCCTGACTTTC. Protein product: CASSGPSGGSGANVLTF. The full variable domain, with the rest looked up from reference TRBV5-1 and TRBJ2-6, is KAGVTQTPRYLIKTRGQQVTLSCSPISGHRSVSWYQQTPGQGLQFLFEYFSETQRNKGNFPGRFSGRQFSNSRSEMNVSTLELGDSALYLCASSGPSGGSGANVLTFGAGSRLTVL.

CDR3 loop: CASSPATGMEETQYF. The CDR3 DNA sequence: TGTGCCAGCAGCCCCGCGACAGGGATGGAGGAGACCCAGTACTTC. The chain has TRBV4-2 and TRBJ2-5, with TRBD1 identical over 7 bases. This CDR3 has 15 residues. With 4 bases clipped from V and 5 bases from J, the junction kept 10 bases outside the gene matches. Germline CDR1 reads LGHNA; CDR2 reads YNFKEQ.

The rearrangement uses TRBV5-1 and TRBJ1-1; 9 bases are shared with TRBD1. CDR3 length: 16 residues. CDR1 is SGHRS and CDR2 is YFSETQ in the germline V gene. J lost 0 bases, V lost 3 bases, and 6 bases had no gene match. DNA for the CDR3: TGCGCCAGCAGCTCTTTAGGGACAGGGATGAACACTGAAGCTTTCTTT. It is translated as CASSSLGTGMNTEAFF.

This chain connects TRBV5-5 to TRBJ2-1; the match to TRBD1 covers 8 bases. The V segment lost 1 base and the J segment 3 bases; nucleotides outside the gene matches: 3. The germline V gene has CDR1 SGHKS and CDR2 YYEKEE (reference sequence). The CDR3 contains 15 residues. This CDR3 is CASSLRDRSYNEQFF. Here the CDR3 DNA reads TGTGCCAGCAGCTTGAGGGACAGGAGCTACAATGAGCAGTTCTTC.

The chain recombines TRBV5-8 with TRBJ2-1; D might be TRBD1 (8 bases). This CDR3 spans 15 amino acids. The V gene's germline CDR1 is SGHTS and CDR2 YDEGEE. V was pared by 1 base and J by 15 bases, with 23 bases between. CDR3 protein: CASSLYTGGGVRGFF. DNA of the CDR3: TGTGCCAGCAGCTTGTATACAGGGGGGGGTGTTCGTGGGTTCTTC. Based on the CDR3 plus reference TRBV5-8 and TRBJ2-1, the full variable domain is EAGVTQSPTHLIKTRGQQATLRCSPISGHTSVYWYQQALGLGLQFLLWYDEGEERNRGNFPPRFSGRQFPNYSSELNVNALELEDSALYLCASSLYTGGGVRGFFGPGTRLTVL.

J is TRBJ2-7 and V is TRBV3-1 (or the pseudogene TRBV3-2), with D possibly being TRBD1 (5 bases). Germline CDR1 and CDR2: LGHDT and YNNKEL (reference sequence). The germline V and J ends were trimmed by 5 bases and 4 bases, with 18 bases remaining between them. The CDR3 extends over 15 amino acids. As DNA, the CDR3 is TGTGCCAGCAGCTCTCAGGGTCTAGGATTTTACGAGCAGTACTTC. Protein sequence: CASSSQGLGFYEQYF.

This chain joins TRBV7-9 and TRBJ2-5; unclear D gene. This CDR3 region has 12 residues. Looked up from germline, CDR1 is SEHNR and CDR2 is FQNEAQ (reference sequence). Trimming cost V 5 bases and J 2 bases, with 6 bases left between them. CDR3: CASSPSQETQYF. The CDR3, as DNA: TGTGCCAGCAGCCCTTCGCAAGAGACCCAGTACTTC.

This clone was counted once. This chain connects TRBV24-1 to TRBJ1-4; D might be TRBD1 (6 bases). The CDR3 sequence is 16 residues long. In germline, CDR1 is KGHDR, CDR2 SFDVKD. Trimming stripped 3 bases from V and 8 bases from J, with 18 bases between. The CDR3 is CATSDPKTGFVEKLFF. CDR3 DNA: TGTGCCACCAGTGATCCCAAAACAGGGTTTGTGGAAAAACTGTTTTTT.

V and J are TRBV7-8 and TRBJ2-1; 10 nucleotides line up with TRBD1. CDR1 and CDR2 from the germline V gene are SGHVS and FQNEAQ. This CDR3 has 15 amino acids. V trimming: 5 bases; J trimming: 1 base; junction bases outside the gene matches: 2. As DNA, the CDR3 is TGTGCCAGCAGCCGACAGGGGGCTTCCTACAATGAGCAGTTCTTC. Its protein product is CASSRQGASYNEQFF.

V and J are TRBV28 and TRBJ2-7; 12 bases match TRBD2. Germline loops: CDR1 MDHEN, CDR2 SYDVKM. V was pared by 9 bases and J by 0 bases, with 3 bases of the junction left unmatched. The CDR3 loop spans 14 amino acids. The CDR3 here is CASTTSGSSYEQYF. CDR3 DNA sequence: TGTGCCAGTACGACTAGCGGGAGCTCCTACGAGCAGTACTTC.

The chain joins TRBV5-4 to TRBJ1-1; tentative D call: TRBD1 (6 bases). Germline V CDR1 and CDR2: SGHNT, YYREEE (reference sequence). The CDR3 is made up of 15 amino acids. V lost 4 bases, J lost 0 bases, and 13 bases lay in between. CDR3 sequence (DNA): TGTGCCAGCAGCCGGGGGGGGCCAGTGAACACTGAAGCTTTCTTT. Translating gives CASSRGGPVNTEAFF. The variable domain in full, with the rest retrieved from reference TRBV5-4 and TRBJ1-1, is ETGVTQSPTHLIKTRGQQVTLRCSSQSGHNTVSWYQQALGQGPQFIFQYYREEENGRGNFPPRFSGLQFPNYSSELNVNALELDDSALYLCASSRGGPVNTEAFFGQGTRLTVV.

The genes are TRBV7-9 and TRBJ2-5; unclear D gene. CDR1 is SEHNR and CDR2 is FQNEAQ in the germline V gene (reference sequence). The CDR3 is 15 residues long. Trimming pared 3 bases from V and 4 bases from J, leaving 15 bases between. The CDR3 reads CASSFYDSGSETQYF. The CDR3 coding sequence is TGTGCCAGCAGCTTCTACGATTCCGGTTCAGAGACCCAGTACTTC.

The CDR3 DNA is TGTGCCAGCAGCTTAGGACAGGGGGCGAGTTCACCCCTCCACTTT. Protein sequence: CASSLGQGASSPLHF. The V call is TRBV13, the J call TRBJ1-6, with TRBD1 matching over 9 bases. CDR3 length: 15 residues. The germline CDR1 and CDR2 sequences are PRHDT and FYEKMQ (reference sequence). V lost 0 bases to trimming and J lost 9 bases; unmatched junction nucleotides: 3.

The chain links TRBV14 to TRBJ1-2, with D unclear. The CDR3 sequence is 16 residues long. V was trimmed by 6 bases and J by 8 bases, leaving 25 bases between them. Germline V gene sequence: CDR1 SGHDN, CDR2 FVKESK. Here the CDR3 reads CASSGGLLKVFDGYTF. DNA of the CDR3: TGTGCCAGCAGTGGAGGGTTATTGAAAGTATTTGACGGCTACACCTTC.

The chain links TRBV12-3 or TRBV12-4 to TRBJ1-5; D gene ambiguous. The germline V and J ends were trimmed by 1 base and 4 bases, with 5 bases remaining between them. CDR3 length equals 13 residues. The CDR3 DNA reads TGTGCCAGCAGTTTAGAACATAATCAGCCCCAGCATTTT. Protein: CASSLEHNQPQHF.

This chain connects TRBV11-2 to TRBJ2-7; 7 bases line up with TRBD1. V gave up 4 bases and J gave up 1 base; unmatched junction bases: 4. The CDR3 sequence is 14 residues long. Germline CDR1 reads SGHAT; CDR2 reads FQNNGV. The CDR3 loop reads CASSSPGQSYEQYF. DNA for the CDR3: TGTGCCAGCAGCTCACCGGGACAGTCCTACGAGCAGTACTTC.